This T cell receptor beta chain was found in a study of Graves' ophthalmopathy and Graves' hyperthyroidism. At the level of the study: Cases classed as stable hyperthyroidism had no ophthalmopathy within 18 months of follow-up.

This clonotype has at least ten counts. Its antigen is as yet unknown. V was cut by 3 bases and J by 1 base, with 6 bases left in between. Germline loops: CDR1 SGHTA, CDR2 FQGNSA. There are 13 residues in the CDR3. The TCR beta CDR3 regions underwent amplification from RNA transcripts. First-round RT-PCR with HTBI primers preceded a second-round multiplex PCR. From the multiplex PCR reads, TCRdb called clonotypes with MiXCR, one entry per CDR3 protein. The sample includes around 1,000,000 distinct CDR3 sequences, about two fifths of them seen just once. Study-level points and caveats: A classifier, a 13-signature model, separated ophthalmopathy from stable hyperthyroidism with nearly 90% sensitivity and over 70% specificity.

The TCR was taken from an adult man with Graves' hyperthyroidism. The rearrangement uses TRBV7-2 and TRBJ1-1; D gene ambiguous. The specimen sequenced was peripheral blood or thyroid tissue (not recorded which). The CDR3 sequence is CASSFLRNTEAFF. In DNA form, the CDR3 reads TGTGCCAGCAGCTTTCTAAGGAACACTGAAGCTTTCTTT.